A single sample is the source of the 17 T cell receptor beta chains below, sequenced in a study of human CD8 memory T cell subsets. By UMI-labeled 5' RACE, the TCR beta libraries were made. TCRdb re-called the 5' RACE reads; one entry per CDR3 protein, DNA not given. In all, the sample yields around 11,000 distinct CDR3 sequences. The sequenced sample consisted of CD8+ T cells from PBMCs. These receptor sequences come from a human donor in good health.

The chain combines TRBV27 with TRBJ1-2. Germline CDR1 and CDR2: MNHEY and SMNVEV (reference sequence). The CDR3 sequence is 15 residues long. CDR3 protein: CASSLSVGENYGYTF.

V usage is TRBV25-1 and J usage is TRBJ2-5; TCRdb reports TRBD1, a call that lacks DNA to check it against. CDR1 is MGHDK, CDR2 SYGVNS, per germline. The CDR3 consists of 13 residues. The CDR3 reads CASSGTGVETQYF. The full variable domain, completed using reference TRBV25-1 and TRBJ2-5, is EADIYQTPRYLVIGTGKKITLECSQTMGHDKMYWYQQDPGMELHLIHYSYGVNSTEKGDLSSESTVSRIRTEHFPLTLESARPSHTSQYLCASSGTGVETQYFGPGTRLLVL.

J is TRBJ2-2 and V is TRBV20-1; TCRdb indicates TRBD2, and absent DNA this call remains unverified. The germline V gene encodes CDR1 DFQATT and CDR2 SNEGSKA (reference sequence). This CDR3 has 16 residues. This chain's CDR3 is CSARDHRGGLTGELFF.

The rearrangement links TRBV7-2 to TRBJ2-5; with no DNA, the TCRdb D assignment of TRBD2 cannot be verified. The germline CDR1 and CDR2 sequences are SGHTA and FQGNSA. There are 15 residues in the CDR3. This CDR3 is CASSLLLAGGETQYF.

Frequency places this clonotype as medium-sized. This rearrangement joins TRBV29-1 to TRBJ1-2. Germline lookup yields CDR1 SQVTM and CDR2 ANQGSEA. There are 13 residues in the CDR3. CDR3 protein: CSVEDGAQAGYTF.

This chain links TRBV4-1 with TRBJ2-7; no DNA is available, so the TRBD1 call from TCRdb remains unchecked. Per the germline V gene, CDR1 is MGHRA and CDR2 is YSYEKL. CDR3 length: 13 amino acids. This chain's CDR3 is CASSQGPGHEQYF.

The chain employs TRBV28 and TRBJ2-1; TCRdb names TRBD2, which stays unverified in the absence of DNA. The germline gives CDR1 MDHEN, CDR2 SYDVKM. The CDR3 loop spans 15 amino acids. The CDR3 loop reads CASSTGLADYNEQFF. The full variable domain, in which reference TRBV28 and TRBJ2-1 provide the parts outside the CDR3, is DVKVTQSSRYLVKRTGEKVFLECVQDMDHENMFWYRQDPGLGLRLIYFSYDVKMKEKGDIPEGYSVSREKKERFSLILESASTNQTSMYLCASSTGLADYNEQFFGPGTRLTVL.

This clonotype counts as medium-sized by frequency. CDR3 region: CSVENGWDRRADTQYF. The chain has TRBV29-1 and TRBJ2-3; TCRdb's D call, TRBD1, is unchecked because there is no DNA. This CDR3 is built from 16 residues. Germline V gene sequence: CDR1 SQVTM, CDR2 ANQGSEA.

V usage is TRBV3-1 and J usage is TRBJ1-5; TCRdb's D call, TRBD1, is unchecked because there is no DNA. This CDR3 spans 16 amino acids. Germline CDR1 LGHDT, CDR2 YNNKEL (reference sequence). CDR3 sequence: CASSLRDRENHQPQHF.

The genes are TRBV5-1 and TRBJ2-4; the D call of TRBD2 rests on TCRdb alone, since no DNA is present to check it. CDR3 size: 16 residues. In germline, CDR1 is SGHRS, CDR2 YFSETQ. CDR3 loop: CASSPVGEATKNIQYF.

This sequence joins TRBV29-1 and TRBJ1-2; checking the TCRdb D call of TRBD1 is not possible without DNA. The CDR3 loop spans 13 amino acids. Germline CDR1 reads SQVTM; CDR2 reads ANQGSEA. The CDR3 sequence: CSVEVGGFYGYTF.

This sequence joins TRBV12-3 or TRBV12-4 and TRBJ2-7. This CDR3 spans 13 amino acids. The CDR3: CASSFSGLPEQYF.

This CDR3 is CASSFGQGLNIQYF. This chain uses TRBV27 with TRBJ2-4; as DNA is missing, the TRBD1 call by TCRdb cannot be tested. The germline V gene encodes CDR1 MNHEY and CDR2 SMNVEV (reference sequence). This CDR3 comprises 14 residues.

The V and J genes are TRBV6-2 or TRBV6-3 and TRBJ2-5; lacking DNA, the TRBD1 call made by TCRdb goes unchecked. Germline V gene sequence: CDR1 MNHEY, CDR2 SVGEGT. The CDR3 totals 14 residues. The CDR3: CASSFGGAQETQYF.

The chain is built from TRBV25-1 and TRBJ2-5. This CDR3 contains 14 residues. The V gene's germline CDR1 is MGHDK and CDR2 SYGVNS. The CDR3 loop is CASSEEIVQETQYF.

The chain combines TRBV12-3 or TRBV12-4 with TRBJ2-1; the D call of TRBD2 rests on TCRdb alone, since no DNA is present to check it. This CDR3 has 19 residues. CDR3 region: CASSLRFLAGVRTYNEQFF.

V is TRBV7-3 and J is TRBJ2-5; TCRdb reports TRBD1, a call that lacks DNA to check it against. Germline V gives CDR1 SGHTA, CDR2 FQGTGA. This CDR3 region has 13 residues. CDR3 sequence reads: CASSFDRGETQYF.